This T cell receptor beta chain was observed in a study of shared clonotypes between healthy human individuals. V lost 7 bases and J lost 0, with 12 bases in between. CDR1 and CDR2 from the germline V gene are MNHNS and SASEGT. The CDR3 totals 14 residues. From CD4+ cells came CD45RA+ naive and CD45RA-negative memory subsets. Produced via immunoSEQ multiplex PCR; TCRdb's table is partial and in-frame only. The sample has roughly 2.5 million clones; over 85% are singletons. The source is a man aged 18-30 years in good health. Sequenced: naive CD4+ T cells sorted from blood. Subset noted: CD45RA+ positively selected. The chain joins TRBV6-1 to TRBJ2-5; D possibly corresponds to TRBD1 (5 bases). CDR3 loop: CASNPDNHQETQYF. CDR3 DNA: TGTGCCAGCAATCCGGACAATCACCAAGAGACCCAGTACTTC.